This T cell receptor (beta chain) was found in a study of T cells in Graves' hyperthyroidism and ophthalmopathy. Study results and limitations: Appearing also in blood were most of the thyroid clonotypes expanded above 0.001. Ophthalmopathy was distinguished from stable hyperthyroidism by 13 V-J signatures.

Duration under 3 months, a NOSPECS grade of at least 4, and a Clinical Activity Score of at least 3 characterized the ophthalmopathy patients. The CDR3 has 15 residues. CDR1 and CDR2 from the germline V gene are SQVTM and ANQGSEA. Germline trimming cut 0 bases from V and 5 bases from J; bases unmatched to any gene: 9. This clonotype has ten or more counts. What it binds is not known. Researchers took RNA transcripts and amplified the TCR beta CDR3 regions from them. When the TCR CDR3 underwent first-round RT-PCR, the HTBI primer set was used. From the multiplex PCR reads, TCRdb called clonotypes with MiXCR, one entry per CDR3 protein. Here the sample spans 500,000 to 650,000 distinct CDR3 sequences, 13% to 15% being singletons.

The sample consisted of blood. V gene TRBV29-1 combines with J gene TRBJ2-5; TRBD1 aligns across 7 bases. The origin of this receptor is a woman aged 45-65 years with Graves' ophthalmopathy. The CDR3 DNA reads as TGCAGCGTTGAAGATCGGTCTAGGGGGCTTGAGACCCAGTACTTC. Protein: CSVEDRSRGLETQYF.